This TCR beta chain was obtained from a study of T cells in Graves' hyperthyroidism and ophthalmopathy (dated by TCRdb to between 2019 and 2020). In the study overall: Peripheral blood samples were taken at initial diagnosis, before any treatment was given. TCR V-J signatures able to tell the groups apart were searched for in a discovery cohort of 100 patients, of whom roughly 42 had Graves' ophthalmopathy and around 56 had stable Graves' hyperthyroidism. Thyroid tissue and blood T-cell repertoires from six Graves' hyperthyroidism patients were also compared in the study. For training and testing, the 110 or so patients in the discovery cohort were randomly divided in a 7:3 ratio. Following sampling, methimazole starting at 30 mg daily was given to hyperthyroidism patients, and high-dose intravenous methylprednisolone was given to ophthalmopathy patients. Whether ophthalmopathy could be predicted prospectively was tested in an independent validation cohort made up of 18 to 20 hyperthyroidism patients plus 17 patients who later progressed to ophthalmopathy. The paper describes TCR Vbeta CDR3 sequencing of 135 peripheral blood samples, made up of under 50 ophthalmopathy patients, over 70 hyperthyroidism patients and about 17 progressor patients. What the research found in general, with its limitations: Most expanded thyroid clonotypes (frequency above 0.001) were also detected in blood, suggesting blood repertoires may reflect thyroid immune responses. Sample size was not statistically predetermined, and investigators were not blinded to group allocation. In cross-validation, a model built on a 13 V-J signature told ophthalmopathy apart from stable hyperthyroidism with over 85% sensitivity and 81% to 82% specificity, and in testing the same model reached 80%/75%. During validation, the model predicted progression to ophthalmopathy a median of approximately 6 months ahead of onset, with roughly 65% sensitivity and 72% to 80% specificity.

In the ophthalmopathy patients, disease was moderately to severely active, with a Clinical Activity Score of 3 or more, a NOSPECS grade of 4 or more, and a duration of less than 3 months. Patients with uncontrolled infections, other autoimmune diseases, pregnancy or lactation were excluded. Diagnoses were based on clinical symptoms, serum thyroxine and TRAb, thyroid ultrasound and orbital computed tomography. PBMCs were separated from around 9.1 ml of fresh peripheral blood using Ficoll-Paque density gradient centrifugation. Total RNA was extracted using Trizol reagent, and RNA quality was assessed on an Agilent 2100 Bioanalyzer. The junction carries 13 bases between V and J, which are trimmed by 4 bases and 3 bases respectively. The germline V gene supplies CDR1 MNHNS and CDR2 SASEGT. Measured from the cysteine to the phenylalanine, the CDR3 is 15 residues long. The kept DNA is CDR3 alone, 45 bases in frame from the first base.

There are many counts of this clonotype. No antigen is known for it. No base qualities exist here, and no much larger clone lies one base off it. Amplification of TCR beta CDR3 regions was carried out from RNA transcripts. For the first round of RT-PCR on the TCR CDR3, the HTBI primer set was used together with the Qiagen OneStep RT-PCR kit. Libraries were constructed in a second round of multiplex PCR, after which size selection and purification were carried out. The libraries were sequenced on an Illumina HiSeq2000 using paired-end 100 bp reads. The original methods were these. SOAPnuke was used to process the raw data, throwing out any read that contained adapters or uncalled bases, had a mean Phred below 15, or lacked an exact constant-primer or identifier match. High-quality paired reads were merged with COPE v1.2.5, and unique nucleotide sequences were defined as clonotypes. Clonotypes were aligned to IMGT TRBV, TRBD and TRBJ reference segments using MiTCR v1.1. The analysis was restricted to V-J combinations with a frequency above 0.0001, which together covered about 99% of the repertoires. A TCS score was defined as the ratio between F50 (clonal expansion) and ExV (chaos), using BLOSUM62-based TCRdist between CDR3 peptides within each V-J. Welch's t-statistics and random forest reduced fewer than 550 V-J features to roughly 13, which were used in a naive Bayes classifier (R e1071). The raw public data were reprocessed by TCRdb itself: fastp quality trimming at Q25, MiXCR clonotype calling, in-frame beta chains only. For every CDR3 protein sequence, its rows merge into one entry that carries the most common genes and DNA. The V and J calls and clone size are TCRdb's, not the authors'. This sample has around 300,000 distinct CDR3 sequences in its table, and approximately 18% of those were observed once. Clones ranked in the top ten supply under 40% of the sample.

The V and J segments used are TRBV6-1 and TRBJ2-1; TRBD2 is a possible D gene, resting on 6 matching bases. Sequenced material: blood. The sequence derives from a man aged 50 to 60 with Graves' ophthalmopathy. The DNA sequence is TGTGCCAGCAGTGCCCAGGGAGGTCTCTACAATGAGCAGTTCTTC. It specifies CASSAQGGLYNEQFF.